The 28 T cell receptor beta chains below were found in one sample sequenced in a study of T-cell reconstitution after alpha-beta-depleted transplantation in children. TCRbeta library construction was performed incorporating unique molecular identifiers. From the PCR reads, TCRdb called clonotypes with MiXCR, one entry per CDR3 protein. The table lists 700,000 or so distinct CDR3 sequences, 10% to 15% of them singletons. The specimen was PBMCs, collected before TCRalphabeta/CD19-depleted stem cell transplant. The receptors were sampled from a girl under 10 years old with congenital amegakaryocytic thrombocytopenia, due to receive a stem cell transplant.

This clonotype came up many times. The CDR3 spells CASSLRVLDTDTQYF. The CDR3 region has the DNA TGCGCCAGCAGCTTGAGGGTTCTGGATACAGATACGCAGTATTTT. The rearrangement joins TRBV5-1 to TRBJ2-3; D not certain. There are 15 residues in the CDR3. CDR1 is SGHRS, CDR2 YFSETQ, per germline. V was shortened by 1 base and J by 3 bases, with 12 bases between the two germline ends. The full variable domain, completed using reference TRBV5-1 and TRBJ2-3, is KAGVTQTPRYLIKTRGQQVTLSCSPISGHRSVSWYQQTPGQGLQFLFEYFSETQRNKGNFPGRFSGRQFSNSRSEMNVSTLELGDSALYLCASSLRVLDTDTQYFGPGTRLTVL.

The V call is TRBV29-1, the J call TRBJ2-1; 8 nucleotides match TRBD1. The V gene end was trimmed by 7 bases and the J gene end by 0 bases; junction bases not matched to a gene: 8. Germline loops: CDR1 SQVTM, CDR2 ANQGSEA. This CDR3 has 15 amino acids. For the CDR3, the DNA is TGCAGCGCTCCGGACAGGGCTAGCTCCTACAATGAGCAGTTCTTC. This sequence encodes CSAPDRASSYNEQFF.

V is TRBV18 and J is TRBJ1-4; a weak D match, TRBD1 (5 bases). Germline V CDR1 and CDR2: KGHSH, LQKENI. The CDR3 loop spans 13 amino acids. The germline V and J ends were trimmed by 8 bases and 5 bases, with 12 bases remaining between them. The CDR3 spells CASVRDGNEKLFF. CDR3 DNA: TGTGCCAGCGTCCGGGACGGAAATGAAAAACTGTTTTTT.

This clonotype was counted many times. The chain carries TRBV10-3 and TRBJ2-2, with D maybe TRBD2 (5 bases). Trimming took off 7 bases at V and 6 bases at J, with 12 bases between the two ends. Germline V lookup: CDR1 ENHRY, CDR2 SYGVKD. This CDR3 comprises 13 residues. In nucleotides, the CDR3 is TGTGCCATCACCGAGAGGGAGTCCGGGGAGCTGTTTTTT. Its protein is CAITERESGELFF.

Ten or more counts support this clonotype. CDR3 bases: TGCAGTGCTTTTAGGAGGACATACAATGAGCAGTTCTTC. Protein product: CSAFRRTYNEQFF. The chain uses TRBV20-1 and TRBJ2-1, with D perhaps matching TRBD1 or TRBD2 (5 bases each). The CDR3 runs to 13 residues. Germline V gene data show CDR1 as DFQATT and CDR2 as SNEGSKA (reference sequence). Between the trimmed V and J ends, which lost 5 bases and 4 bases, there was a span of 12 bases.

Worth noting for this clonotype: A read error may explain this, as a much larger clone is one base away. In DNA form, the CDR3 reads TGTGCCAGCACCGCAACTAGCGGGAGCTCCGAGCAGTACTTC. Encoded protein: CASTATSGSSEQYF. The chain uses TRBV9 and TRBJ2-7, with 11 positions matching TRBD2. The trim removed 6 bases at V and 6 bases at J, leaving 8 bases unmatched. The CDR3 consists of 14 residues. The germline V gene has CDR1 SGDLS and CDR2 YYNGEE. The whole variable domain, filled in from reference TRBV9 and TRBJ2-7, reads DSGVTQTPKHLITATGQRVTLRCSPRSGDLSVYWYQQSLDQGLQFLIQYYNGEERAKGNILERFSAQQFPDLHSELNLSSLELGDSALYFCASTATSGSSEQYFGPGTRLTVT.

This chain connects TRBV3-1 to TRBJ2-2, with D unresolved. Trimming took 3 bases from V and 2 from J, leaving 4 bases between them. Germline values: CDR1 LGHDT, CDR2 YNNKEL (reference sequence). The CDR3 has 13 residues. Written as DNA, the CDR3 is TGTGCCAGCAGCCACAGTAACACCGGGGAGCTGTTTTTT. Translation gives CASSHSNTGELFF.

The chain links TRBV28 to TRBJ1-1, with 7 bases identical to TRBD1. Per the germline V gene, CDR1 is MDHEN and CDR2 is SYDVKM. V trimming: 3 bases; J trimming: 6 bases; junction bases outside the gene matches: 4. The CDR3 runs to 13 residues. The CDR3 region is CASSFWQGAEAFF. The CDR3 DNA is TGTGCCAGCAGTTTTTGGCAGGGGGCTGAAGCTTTCTTT.

This rearrangement joins TRBV7-9 to TRBJ2-7, with a possible D match to TRBD2 (6 bases). Germline loops: CDR1 SEHNR, CDR2 FQNEAQ (reference sequence). The CDR3 is 13 amino acids. Trimming pared 10 bases from V and 5 bases from J, leaving 18 bases between. DNA for the CDR3: TGTGCCACCGAAAGAGTGGGGAGGAACGAGCAGTACTTC. It is translated as CATERVGRNEQYF.

There are many counts of this clonotype. V is TRBV27 and J is TRBJ2-7, with 14 bases matching TRBD2. CDR1 is MNHEY and CDR2 is SMNVEV in the germline V gene (reference sequence). The ends lost 4 bases at V and 4 bases at J; junction bases unmatched: 6. The CDR3 covers 16 residues. The CDR3 nucleotides are TGTGCCAGCAGTTCCTGGACTAGCGGGAGGCAGTACGAGCAGTACTTC. Its translation: CASSSWTSGRQYEQYF.

The chain has TRBV5-1 and TRBJ2-2; 9 bases agree with TRBD1. Germline V gives CDR1 SGHRS, CDR2 YFSETQ. The CDR3 is 16 residues long. Germline trimming cut 4 bases from V and 6 bases from J; bases unmatched to any gene: 10. CDR3 in amino acids: CASSMAGTGPAGELFF. The DNA for the CDR3 is TGCGCCAGCAGCATGGCAGGGACAGGGCCAGCCGGGGAGCTGTTTTTT. Complete variable domain (other parts from reference TRBV5-1 and TRBJ2-2): KAGVTQTPRYLIKTRGQQVTLSCSPISGHRSVSWYQQTPGQGLQFLFEYFSETQRNKGNFPGRFSGRQFSNSRSEMNVSTLELGDSALYLCASSMAGTGPAGELFFGEGSRLTVL.

This clonotype was counted ten times or more. V gene TRBV5-1 combines with J gene TRBJ1-4, with no clear D. The germline CDR1 and CDR2 sequences are SGHRS and YFSETQ. With 0 bases removed from V and 3 bases from J, the gap between germline ends came to 6 bases. There are 14 residues in the CDR3. CDR3 sequence: CASSLAVSNEKLFF. The CDR3 coding sequence is TGCGCCAGCAGCTTGGCCGTTTCTAATGAAAAACTGTTTTTT.

This clonotype came up many times. The rearrangement joins TRBV29-1 to TRBJ2-3; 10 nucleotides agree with TRBD2. V shed 5 bases, J shed 3 bases, and the junction held 2 bases outside the gene matches. The CDR3 covers 13 residues. Germline V lookup: CDR1 SQVTM, CDR2 ANQGSEA. In nucleotides, the CDR3 is TGCAGCGTTAGCGGGAGGGGTACAGATACGCAGTATTTT. This sequence encodes CSVSGRGTDTQYF.

A few counts support this clonotype. The genes are TRBV12-3 or TRBV12-4 and TRBJ1-1; tentative D call: TRBD1 (6 bases). The CDR3 is 16 amino acids. Trimming pared 6 bases from V and 4 bases from J, leaving 21 bases between. The CDR3 nucleotides are TGTGCCAGCAGCCGACTCCTCACAGGGTGGCGCACTGAAGCTTTCTTT. This translates into CASSRLLTGWRTEAFF.

The CDR3 bases are TGTGCCAGCAGGCGAGCTCAAGATACGCAGTATTTT. It encodes CASRRAQDTQYF. J is TRBJ2-3 and V is TRBV7-2; D call uncertain. CDR3 length equals 12 residues. Germline assignment: CDR1 SGHTA and CDR2 FQGNSA. Trimming left V 6 bases short and J 5 bases short, with 9 bases between. The full variable domain, in which reference TRBV7-2 and TRBJ2-3 provide the parts outside the CDR3, is GAGVSQSPSNKVTEKGKDVELRCDPISGHTALYWYRQSLGQGLEFLIYFQGNSAPDKSGLPSDRFSAERTGGSVSTLTIQRTQQEDSAVYLCASRRAQDTQYFGPGTRLTVL.

The chain couples TRBV29-1 to TRBJ2-7; D is undetermined. The CDR3 sequence is 13 residues long. CDR1 and CDR2 (germline): SQVTM, ANQGSEA. The V and J ends lost 4 bases and 4 bases respectively, with 14 bases between them. This CDR3 is CSVVSALRYEQYF. CDR3 DNA: TGCAGCGTTGTTTCAGCTCTCCGTTACGAGCAGTACTTC.

This clonotype was counted between two and nine times. The CDR3 region is CSVSPPGYTEAFF. Here the CDR3 DNA reads TGCAGCGTCTCCCCCCCGGGCTACACTGAAGCTTTCTTT. The genes are TRBV29-1 and TRBJ1-1, with unresolved D. The V end lost 6 bases, the J end lost 3 bases, and 14 bases lay between the germline ends. This CDR3 has 13 residues. Germline V gives CDR1 SQVTM, CDR2 ANQGSEA.

This clonotype appeared many times. The genes are TRBV28 and TRBJ2-3; a weak D match, TRBD2 (6 bases). The CDR3 totals 13 residues. V was clipped by 5 bases and J by 10 bases, with 16 bases between them. The germline CDR1 and CDR2 sequences are MDHEN and SYDVKM. CDR3 in amino acids: CASSIRTGTAQYF. The CDR3 DNA follows: TGTGCCAGCAGTATAAGGACGGGGACTGCGCAGTATTTT.

This chain uses TRBV7-8 with TRBJ2-1, with D possibly TRBD1 on 6 matching bases. This CDR3 region has 13 residues. Germline CDR1 is SGHVS and CDR2 is FQNEAQ. Trimming took 7 bases from V and 8 from J, leaving 15 bases between them. CDR3 sequence reads: CASNRAHEDEQFF. Here the CDR3 DNA reads TGTGCCAGCAACAGGGCCCACGAGGATGAGCAGTTCTTC.

The sample holds many counts of this clonotype. The V gene is TRBV15, the J gene TRBJ1-2, with 11 bases lining up with TRBD1. CDR1 LNHNV and CDR2 YYDKDF come from the germline V gene (reference sequence). With 0 bases clipped from V and 4 bases from J, the junction kept 10 bases outside the gene matches. CDR3 length equals 18 residues. CDR3 coding DNA: TGTGCCACCAGCAGAGATAACGGACAGGGGGCGCTCATCTATGGCTACACCTTC. This gives the protein CATSRDNGQGALIYGYTF. Full variable domain (rest looked up from reference TRBV15 and TRBJ1-2): DAMVIQNPRYQVTQFGKPVTLSCSQTLNHNVMYWYQQKSSQAPKLLFHYYDKDFNNEADTPDNFQSRRPNTSFCFLDIRSPGLGDTAMYLCATSRDNGQGALIYGYTFGSGTRLTVV.

J is TRBJ1-5 and V is TRBV20-1, with D maybe TRBD1 (5 bases). Germline V CDR1 and CDR2: DFQATT, SNEGSKA (reference sequence). The CDR3 is made up of 15 amino acids. The ends were cut back, 4 bases at V and 0 bases at J, with 13 bases in the middle. CDR3 nucleotide sequence: TGCAGTGCTACCGGGGCCGCGTATAGCAATCAGCCCCAGCATTTT. Its protein is CSATGAAYSNQPQHF.

In this sample, this clonotype turned up many times. The genes are TRBV29-1 and TRBJ1-2; D call uncertain. The CDR3 is made up of 13 amino acids. CDR1 is SQVTM and CDR2 is ANQGSEA in the germline V gene. The V gene lost 6 bases and the J gene lost 2 bases, with 13 bases spanning the gap. CDR3 nucleotides: TGCAGCGTCCCTATCCCGAGCAACTATGGCTACACCTTC. Translated: CSVPIPSNYGYTF.

The V gene is TRBV20-1, the J gene TRBJ2-3, with 8 bases matching TRBD2. The J segment lost 6 bases and the V segment lost 3 bases, leaving 14 bases of the junction unmatched. The CDR3 is made up of 16 amino acids. Germline CDR1 reads DFQATT; CDR2 reads SNEGSKA (reference sequence). CDR3 nucleotide sequence: TGCAGTGCTAGGCCACCTCCAGCGGGAGTAGCGGATACGCAGTATTTT. Protein product: CSARPPPAGVADTQYF.

This clonotype showed up just once. The chain uses TRBV10-3 and TRBJ1-2; TRBD1 is a possible D gene (6 bases). V shed 0 bases and J shed 8 bases, with 19 bases lying between them. The CDR3 is 16 amino acids. CDR1 and CDR2 from the germline V gene are ENHRY and SYGVKD. The CDR3 bases are TGTGCCATCAGTGAGTCGAATCTGAGGCAGGGGACGGGCTACACCTTC. Its translation: CAISESNLRQGTGYTF.

This clonotype was observed a handful of times. The chain carries TRBV5-1 and TRBJ2-4, with D perhaps TRBD2 (5 bases). V lost 6 bases, J lost 0 bases, and 16 bases lay in between. The CDR3 covers 16 residues. Germline V CDR1 and CDR2: SGHRS, YFSETQ. CDR3 nucleotides: TGCGCCAGCACCATCGGGGTCGCCATAGCCAAAAACATTCAGTACTTC. Its protein product is CASTIGVAIAKNIQYF.

In its sample, this clonotype was seen many times. This chain connects TRBV5-1 to TRBJ2-2, with 8 nucleotides matching TRBD2. CDR1 is SGHRS and CDR2 is YFSETQ in the germline V gene. The trim removed 5 bases at V and 4 bases at J, leaving 7 bases unmatched. The CDR3 covers 15 residues. CDR3: CASREAGGLTGELFF. CDR3 sequence (DNA): TGCGCCAGCAGGGAGGCGGGAGGCCTCACCGGGGAGCTGTTTTTT.

This clonotype turned up a few times. J is TRBJ2-2 and V is TRBV5-1; 14 bases are shared with TRBD2. Losses at the gene ends were 4 bases for V and 4 bases for J; bases not matched to a gene: 3. Germline V gene sequence: CDR1 SGHRS, CDR2 YFSETQ. This CDR3 has 16 residues. The CDR3 DNA reads as TGCGCCAGCAGCGGACTAGCGGGAGGTCGCACCGGGGAGCTGTTTTTT. Residues: CASSGLAGGRTGELFF. Full variable domain (missing parts from reference TRBV5-1 and TRBJ2-2): KAGVTQTPRYLIKTRGQQVTLSCSPISGHRSVSWYQQTPGQGLQFLFEYFSETQRNKGNFPGRFSGRQFSNSRSEMNVSTLELGDSALYLCASSGLAGGRTGELFFGEGSRLTVL.

The rearrangement links TRBV5-1 to TRBJ2-1; 10 positions agree with TRBD2. Trimming removed 0 bases from V and 8 bases from J; junction bases left unmatched: 5. This CDR3 has 15 residues. CDR1 SGHRS and CDR2 YFSETQ come from the germline V gene. CDR3 DNA sequence: TGCGCCAGCAGCTTGGCCCTAGCGGGAGTCCATGAGCAGTTCTTC. It encodes CASSLALAGVHEQFF.